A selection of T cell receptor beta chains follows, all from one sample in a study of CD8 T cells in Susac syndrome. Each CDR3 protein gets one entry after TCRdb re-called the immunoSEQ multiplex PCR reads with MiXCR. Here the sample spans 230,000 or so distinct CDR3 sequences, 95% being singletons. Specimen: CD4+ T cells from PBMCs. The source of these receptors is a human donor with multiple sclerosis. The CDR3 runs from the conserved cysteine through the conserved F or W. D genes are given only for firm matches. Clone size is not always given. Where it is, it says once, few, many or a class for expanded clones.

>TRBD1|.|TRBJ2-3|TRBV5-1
CASSLQDRGPDTQYF
TGCGCCAGCAGCTTACAGGACAGGGGGCCAGATACGCAGTATTTT
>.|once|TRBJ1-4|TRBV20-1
CSARGGGRSEKLFF
TGCAGTGCTAGAGGGGGAGGTAGAAGTGAAAAACTGTTTTTT
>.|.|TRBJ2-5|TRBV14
CASSQSHQTQYF
TGTGCCAGCAGCCAAAGTCATCAGACCCAGTACTTC
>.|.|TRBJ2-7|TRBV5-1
CASSLGTFLSEQYF
TGCGCCAGCAGCCTTGGGACTTTCCTCTCAGAGCAGTACTTC
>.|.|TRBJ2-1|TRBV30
CAWNGAASSYNEQFF
TGTGCCTGGAACGGGGCTGCGAGCTCCTACAATGAGCAGTTCTTC
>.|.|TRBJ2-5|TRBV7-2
CASSLTSSGSSQYF
TGTGCCAGCAGCTTAACTAGCTCTGGGAGTTCCCAGTACTTC
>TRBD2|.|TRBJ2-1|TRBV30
CAWSGHRQTSGLSYNEQFF
TGTGCCTGGAGTGGTCACAGGCAAACTAGCGGCCTCTCCTACAATGAGCAGTTCTTC
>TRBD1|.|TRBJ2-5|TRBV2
CASRGQGPETQYF
TGTGCCAGCAGAGGACAGGGGCCCGAGACCCAGTACTTC
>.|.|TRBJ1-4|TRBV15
CATSRDGRQTHEKLFF
TGTGCCACCAGCAGAGATGGACGGCAGACCCATGAAAAACTGTTTTTT
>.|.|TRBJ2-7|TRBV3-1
CASSQDRAAHSGEQYF
TGTGCCAGCAGCCAAGATCGCGCAGCCCACTCGGGCGAGCAGTACTTC
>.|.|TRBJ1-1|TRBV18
CASSPGHPRTEAFF
TGTGCCAGCTCACCGGGACACCCCCGTACCGAAGCTTTCTTT
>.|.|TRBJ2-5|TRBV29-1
CVGGQETQYF
TGCGTAGGGGGTCAAGAGACCCAGTACTTC
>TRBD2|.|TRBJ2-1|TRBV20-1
CSASLAERSSYNEQFF
TGCAGTGCTAGTCTAGCGGAGCGCAGCTCCTACAATGAGCAGTTCTTC
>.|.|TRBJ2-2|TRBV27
CASTPNYRAGNTGELFF
TGTGCCAGCACCCCAAACTACAGGGCTGGTAACACCGGGGAGCTGTTTTTT
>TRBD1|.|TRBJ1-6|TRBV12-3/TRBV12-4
CASRSGTDNSPLHF
TGTGCCAGCCGTTCGGGGACAGATAATTCACCCCTCCACTTT
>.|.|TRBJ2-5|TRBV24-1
CATSDTKGQYF
TGTGCCACCAGTGATACCAAGGGACAGTACTTC
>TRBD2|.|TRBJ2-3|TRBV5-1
CASLAGGRTADTQYF
TGCGCCAGTCTCGCGGGGGGGAGGACGGCAGATACGCAGTATTTT
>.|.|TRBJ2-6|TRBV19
CASSKPVGGTGANVLTF
TGTGCCAGTAGCAAGCCTGTTGGGGGCACTGGGGCCAACGTCCTGACTTTC
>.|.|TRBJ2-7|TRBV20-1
CSARLSEFYEQYF
TGCAGTGCTAGACTAAGCGAATTCTACGAGCAGTACTTC
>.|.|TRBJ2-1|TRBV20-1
CSANPAGKNNEQFF
TGCAGTGCTAACCCAGCGGGTAAGAACAATGAGCAGTTCTTC
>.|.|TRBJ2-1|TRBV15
CATSRGRQFEEQFF
TGTGCCACCAGCAGAGGACGCCAGTTTGAAGAGCAGTTCTTC
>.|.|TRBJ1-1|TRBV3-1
CASSPRPTMNTEAFF
TGTGCCAGCAGCCCGAGACCCACCATGAACACTGAAGCTTTCTTT
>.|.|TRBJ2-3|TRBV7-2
CASRGPNLSTDTQYF
TGTGCCAGCCGGGGGCCCAATCTTAGCACAGATACGCAGTATTTT
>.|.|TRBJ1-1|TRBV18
CASSPATSYTEAFF
TGTGCCAGCTCACCGGCGACAAGCTACACTGAAGCTTTCTTT
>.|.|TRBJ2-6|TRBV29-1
CSVGISGANVLTF
TGCAGCGTTGGTATCTCTGGGGCCAACGTCCTGACTTTC
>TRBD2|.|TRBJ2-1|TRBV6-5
CASSYSGLAGRSYNEQFF
TGTGCCAGCAGTTACTCGGGACTAGCGGGGAGGTCCTACAATGAGCAGTTCTTC